The next 24 T cell receptor beta chains were all read from a single sample in a study of technical replicates of blood from several donors. Sequenced by immunoSEQ multiplex PCR; TCRdb stores in-frame clones only, minus some. The table records tens of thousands of clones, roughly 94% of them present only once. The sample taken for sequencing was T cells isolated from PBMCs. These receptor sequences come from a human donor in good health.

This rearrangement joins TRBV9 to TRBJ2-3, with D possibly matching TRBD1 (6 bases). This CDR3 has 14 amino acids. V was pared by 3 bases and J by 3 bases, with 11 bases between. Germline CDR1 SGDLS, CDR2 YYNGEE. The CDR3 sequence: CASSGRGSTDTQYF. The CDR3 region has the DNA TGTGCCAGCAGCGGCAGGGGATCGACAGATACGCAGTATTTT.

The chain couples TRBV27 to TRBJ1-5; unclear D gene. Trimming took 5 bases from V and 3 from J, leaving 20 bases between them. The germline V gene has CDR1 MNHEY and CDR2 SMNVEV (reference sequence). The CDR3 extends over 17 amino acids. CDR3 bases: TGTGCCAGCAGTCCGTCCCTCGCGGGGTTTATCAATCAGCCCCAGCATTTT. Residues: CASSPSLAGFINQPQHF.

The genes are TRBV28 and TRBJ2-7; 10 bases line up with TRBD1. The CDR3 runs to 15 residues. V trimming: 6 bases; J trimming: 3 bases; junction bases outside the gene matches: 8. Germline CDR1 reads MDHEN; CDR2 reads SYDVKM. The CDR3 loop is CASSLPGTGDYEQYF. CDR3 DNA: TGTGCCAGCAGCCTCCCCGGGACAGGGGACTACGAGCAGTACTTC. Full variable domain (missing parts from reference TRBV28 and TRBJ2-7): DVKVTQSSRYLVKRTGEKVFLECVQDMDHENMFWYRQDPGLGLRLIYFSYDVKMKEKGDIPEGYSVSREKKERFSLILESASTNQTSMYLCASSLPGTGDYEQYFGPGTRLTVT.

This clone was recorded only once. J is TRBJ1-1 and V is TRBV19; D is perhaps TRBD1 (5 bases). There are 14 residues in the CDR3. Germline-derived CDR1 and CDR2 are LNHDA and SQIVND (reference sequence). The germline V and J ends were trimmed by 7 bases and 5 bases, with 17 bases remaining between them. CDR3: CASITREGRTEAFF. The CDR3 nucleotides are TGTGCCAGTATCACCAGGGAAGGGCGAACTGAAGCTTTCTTT.

The chain recombines TRBV6-5 with TRBJ2-2, with 7 bases that match TRBD1. The germline V gene encodes CDR1 MNHEY and CDR2 SVGAGI. The CDR3 consists of 15 residues. Trimming took 6 bases from V and 4 from J; bases not matched to a gene: 8. In DNA, the CDR3 is TGTGCCAGCAGATCCAGGGGGACGGGCACCGGGGAGCTGTTTTTT. Residues: CASRSRGTGTGELFF.

The V gene is TRBV28, the J gene TRBJ1-2; TRBD1 matches at 7 bases. Germline CDR1 is MDHEN and CDR2 is SYDVKM. This CDR3 has 16 amino acids. V was clipped by 6 bases and J by 3 bases; unmatched bases: 13. Here the CDR3 reads CASSWVRGTAHYGYTF. The CDR3 DNA follows: TGTGCCAGCAGCTGGGTTCGAGGGACAGCTCACTATGGCTACACCTTC.

V usage is TRBV2 and J usage is TRBJ1-2; D not certain. Deletions cut 6 bases from V and 4 bases from J, with 15 bases between. Germline V gives CDR1 SNHLY, CDR2 FYNNEI. The CDR3 is 14 amino acids. The CDR3 sequence is CASRDREGSYGYTF. The CDR3 DNA reads as TGTGCCAGCAGAGACCGGGAGGGAAGCTATGGCTACACCTTC. The full variable domain, completed using reference TRBV2 and TRBJ1-2, is EPEVTQTPSHQVTQMGQEVILRCVPISNHLYFYWYRQILGQKVEFLVSFYNNEISEKSEIFDDQFSVERPDGSNFTLKIRSTKLEDSAMYFCASRDREGSYGYTFGSGTRLTVV.

The chain uses TRBV12-2 and TRBJ2-3; TRBD2 is the table's D call and was not checked against the DNA. TRBV12-2 is annotated as a pseudogene. The CDR3 has 15 amino acids. DNA for the CDR3: TGTGCAAGTCGCTTAGTAGCGGCTATCACAGATACGCAGTATTTT. The encoded protein is CASRLVAAITDTQYF.

This rearrangement joins TRBV7-6 to TRBJ2-5; a weak D match, TRBD2 (5 bases). V was clipped by 6 bases and J by 5 bases, with 16 bases between them. The CDR3 totals 14 residues. Per germline, CDR1 SGHVS and CDR2 FNYEAQ. This CDR3 is CASRPGGKRETQYF. DNA for the CDR3: TGTGCCAGCAGGCCTGGAGGAAAGCGGGAGACCCAGTACTTC.

The chain uses TRBV15 and TRBJ2-1, with TRBD2 matching over 7 bases. Trimming at V came to 11 bases and at J to 2 bases, leaving 9 bases not matched to a gene. The CDR3 has 14 residues. Germline V lookup: CDR1 LNHNV, CDR2 YYDKDF (reference sequence). In nucleotides, the CDR3 is TGTGCCTCCGGGAGGAGGGGTGCCTACAATGAGCAGTTCTTC. Protein product: CASGRRGAYNEQFF.

The chain employs TRBV30 and TRBJ1-4, with unresolved D. Deletions cut 1 base from V and 3 bases from J, with 15 bases between. CDR1 GTSNPN and CDR2 SVGIG come from the germline V gene (reference sequence). The CDR3 sequence is 16 residues long. CDR3 nucleotide sequence: TGTGCCTGGAGTGAAGGTGGCGGGAGGCCTAATGAAAAACTGTTTTTT. This translates into CAWSEGGGRPNEKLFF.

The rearrangement joins TRBV30 to TRBJ1-4; 7 nucleotides agree with TRBD1. Losses at the gene ends were 2 bases for V and 8 bases for J; bases not matched to a gene: 11. The CDR3 runs to 15 residues. Germline values: CDR1 GTSNPN, CDR2 SVGIG (reference sequence). CDR3 region: CAWSRIWDSGEKLFF. The CDR3 nucleotides read TGTGCCTGGAGTAGGATTTGGGACAGCGGCGAAAAACTGTTTTTT.

This chain joins TRBV9 and TRBJ2-7; 8 bases are shared with TRBD2. V shed 4 bases and J 9 bases; nucleotides not matched to a gene: 18. Per the germline V gene, CDR1 is SGDLS and CDR2 is YYNGEE. This CDR3 contains 16 residues. The CDR3 region has the DNA TGTGCCAGCAGCCCAAGTAGCCTAGCGGGCCACCCTGGGCAGTACTTC. Its translation: CASSPSSLAGHPGQYF.

The CDR3 coding sequence is TGTGCCAGCAGCCAGTCAATAACTAGCGGGATAATTAACGAGCAGTACTTC. Its translation: CASSQSITSGIINEQYF. The chain combines TRBV9 with TRBJ2-7, with 10 bases lining up with TRBD2. The CDR3 is 17 residues long. Germline V gene data show CDR1 as SGDLS and CDR2 as YYNGEE. V lost 4 bases, J lost 5 bases, and 15 bases stayed unmatched.

CDR3 loop: CASSLGTPYSNQPQHF. The CDR3 DNA is TGTGCCAGCAGCTTAGGGACACCTTATAGCAATCAGCCCCAGCATTTT. The V call is TRBV7-9, the J call TRBJ1-5; perhaps TRBD1 as D (5 bases). This CDR3 has 16 residues. V shed 1 base and J shed 0 bases, with 10 bases lying between them. The V gene's germline CDR1 is SEHNR and CDR2 FQNEAQ (reference sequence).

V gene TRBV27 combines with J gene TRBJ1-2; 9 bases align to TRBD1. V lost 4 bases to trimming and J lost 6 bases; unmatched junction nucleotides: 15. This CDR3 is 17 amino acids long. Germline V CDR1 and CDR2: MNHEY, SMNVEV (reference sequence). Here the CDR3 reads CASSSSGTGFNLHGYTF. CDR3 in DNA: TGTGCCAGCAGTTCGTCCGGGACAGGGTTCAACTTGCATGGCTACACCTTC.

V usage is TRBV7-6 and J usage is TRBJ2-7, with D possibly matching TRBD2 (5 bases). V lost 5 bases and J 5 bases, leaving 13 bases between the germline ends. CDR3 length equals 13 residues. The germline V gene has CDR1 SGHVS and CDR2 FNYEAQ. CDR3 DNA: TGTGCCAGCAGCCACAATCGAGGGCACGAGCAGTACTTC. Its translation is CASSHNRGHEQYF.

The chain is built from TRBV9 and TRBJ2-7; tentatively, D is TRBD1 (6 bases). CDR1 is SGDLS and CDR2 is YYNGEE in the germline V gene. V lost 0 bases and J lost 2, with 12 bases in between. The CDR3 consists of 15 residues. Here the CDR3 DNA reads TGTGCCAGCAGCGTAGACGGGACATGGGCCTACGAGCAGTACTTC. Protein product: CASSVDGTWAYEQYF.

In nucleotides, the CDR3 is TGCGCCAGCAGCTTGCCTAGCGGGGCCAGCACAGATACGCAGTATTTT. Residues: CASSLPSGASTDTQYF. The chain links TRBV5-1 to TRBJ2-3, with 9 bases that match TRBD2. The germline gives CDR1 SGHRS, CDR2 YFSETQ. The trim removed 1 base at V and 0 bases at J, leaving 3 bases unmatched. CDR3 length equals 16 residues.

This clone was observed a handful of times. The chain employs TRBV4-2 and TRBJ2-1, with 9 bases aligning to TRBD2. The CDR3 extends over 15 amino acids. Per germline, CDR1 LGHNA and CDR2 YNFKEQ. V was clipped by 1 base and J by 6 bases; unmatched bases: 4. The CDR3 region is CASSQGLADLNEQFF. DNA of the CDR3: TGTGCCAGCAGCCAAGGACTAGCGGATCTCAATGAGCAGTTCTTC.

The V call is TRBV19, the J call TRBJ2-1, with D perhaps matching TRBD2 (5 bases). Trimming cost V 5 bases and J 3 bases, with 11 bases left between them. In germline, CDR1 is LNHDA, CDR2 SQIVND (reference sequence). This CDR3 contains 14 residues. The CDR3 DNA reads TGTGCCAGTAGTTCTAGCTATAGCTACAATGAGCAGTTCTTC. Residues: CASSSSYSYNEQFF.

The rearrangement joins TRBV21-1 to TRBJ1-2; the D call of TRBD1 is as the table states it, not checked on the DNA. TRBV21-1 is labeled a pseudogene. The CDR3 is 18 amino acids. The CDR3 spells CASSKMDSEKTSNYGYTF. For the CDR3, the DNA is TGTGCCAGCAGCAAAATGGACAGCGAGAAAACCTCTAACTATGGCTACACCTTC.

The chain is built from TRBV4-1 and TRBJ2-7; the match to TRBD2 covers 11 bases. The CDR3 length is 19 residues. J lost 6 bases, V lost 4 bases, and 20 bases had no gene match. From germline, CDR1 is MGHRA and CDR2 YSYEKL. CDR3 protein: CASSPSVGLAGLISGEQYF. CDR3 coding DNA: TGCGCCAGCAGCCCATCGGTAGGACTAGCGGGTCTCATTTCGGGCGAGCAGTACTTC.

The chain joins TRBV4-1 to TRBJ2-7; TRBD2 might be the D (7 bases). The germline V and J ends were trimmed by 0 bases and 2 bases, with 14 bases remaining between them. CDR1 is MGHRA, CDR2 YSYEKL, per germline. This CDR3 is 16 amino acids long. CDR3 sequence (DNA): TGCGCCAGCAGCCAAGACGTGGGGGCGGGAGCCTACGAGCAGTACTTC. Its translation: CASSQDVGAGAYEQYF.